One TCR beta chain is described in this entry. Germline CDR1 and CDR2: LNHDA and SQIVND (reference sequence). V gave up 0 bases and J gave up 7 bases, with 10 bases separating them. The CDR3 covers 14 residues. The data are from a study of blood T cell repertoires in COVID-19. Study information: Some COVID-19 samples were acute and others convalescent; all came from the United States, Italy and Spain. T cells, B-cell-depleted T cells, or PBMCs supplied cDNA or gDNA.

Study processing details: Reference gene primer amplification yielded estimated nucleated cell counts. Sequencing was performed with immunoSEQ multiplex PCR; in TCRdb, only in-frame clones are kept and a portion is missing. From that table come the V and J calls and clone size; the DNA was used to work out D and trimming. The profile shows some 80,000 clones, approximately 80% of them singletons. The chain links TRBV19 to TRBJ1-5; D uncertain. The source material was peripheral blood. The receptor comes from a man older than 75 with acute or convalescent COVID-19. The CDR3 sequence: CASSIDSSSQPQHF. The CDR3 DNA is TGTGCCAGTAGTATAGACTCTAGCAGCCAGCCCCAGCATTTT. The whole variable domain, filled in from reference TRBV19 and TRBJ1-5, reads DGGITQSPKYLFRKEGQNVTLSCEQNLNHDAMYWYRQDPGQGLRLIYYSQIVNDFQKGDIAEGYSVSREKKESFPLTVTSAQKNPTAFYLCASSIDSSSQPQHFGDGTRLSIL.